This record concerns one T cell receptor beta chain sequence. The entry originates in a study of OX40 agonist ivuxolimab in advanced cancers. Germline V CDR1 and CDR2: MNHEY, SVGAGI. The length of the CDR3 is 14 residues. V was shortened by 2 bases and J by 0 bases, with 7 bases between the two germline ends. Generated by immunoSEQ multiplex PCR, the TCRdb table keeps only in-frame clones and is missing some. The table includes over 15,000 clones, 75% to 95% detected once. This clonotype was sampled from an adult with an advanced solid tumor such as melanoma, head and neck, liver or kidney cancer. This chain connects TRBV6-5 to TRBJ1-1, with D possibly being TRBD1 (5 bases). Here the sequenced sample was CD4+ or CD8+ T cells sorted from blood, taken in a trial of the OX40 agonist ivuxolimab. CDR3 bases: TGTGCCAGCAGTTACCGGGGACTGAACACTGAAGCTTTCTTT. It translates to CASSYRGLNTEAFF.